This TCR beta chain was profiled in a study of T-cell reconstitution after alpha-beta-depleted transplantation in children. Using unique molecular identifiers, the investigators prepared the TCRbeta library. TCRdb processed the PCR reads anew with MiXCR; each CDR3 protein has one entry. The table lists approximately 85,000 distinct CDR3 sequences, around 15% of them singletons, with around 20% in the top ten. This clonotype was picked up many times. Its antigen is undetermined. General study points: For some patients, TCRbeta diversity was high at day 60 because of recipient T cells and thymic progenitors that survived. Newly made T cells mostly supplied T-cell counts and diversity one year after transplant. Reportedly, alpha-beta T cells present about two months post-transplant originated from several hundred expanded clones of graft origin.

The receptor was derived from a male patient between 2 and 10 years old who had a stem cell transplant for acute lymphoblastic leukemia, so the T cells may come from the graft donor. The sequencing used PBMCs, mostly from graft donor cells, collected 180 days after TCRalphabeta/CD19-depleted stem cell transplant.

This CDR3 reads CASSEYRLAGGDEQFF. CDR3 sequence (DNA): TGTGCCAGCAGTGAATACAGGCTAGCGGGGGGCGATGAGCAGTTCTTC. V and J are TRBV25-1 and TRBJ2-1; 11 bases are a match to TRBD2. Germline V gene sequence: CDR1 MGHDK, CDR2 SYGVNS. With 0 bases clipped from V and 8 bases from J, the junction kept 6 bases outside the gene matches. The CDR3 length is 16 residues.